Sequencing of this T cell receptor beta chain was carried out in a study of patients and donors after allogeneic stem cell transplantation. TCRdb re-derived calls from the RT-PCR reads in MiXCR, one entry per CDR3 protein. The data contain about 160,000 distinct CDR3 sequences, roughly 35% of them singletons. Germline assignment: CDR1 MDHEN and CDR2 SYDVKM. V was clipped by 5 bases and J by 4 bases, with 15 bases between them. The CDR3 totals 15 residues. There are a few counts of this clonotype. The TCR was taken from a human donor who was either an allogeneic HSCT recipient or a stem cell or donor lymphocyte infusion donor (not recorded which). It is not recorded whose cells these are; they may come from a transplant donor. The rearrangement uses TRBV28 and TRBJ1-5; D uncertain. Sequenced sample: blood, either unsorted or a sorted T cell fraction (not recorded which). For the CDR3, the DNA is TGTGCCAGCAGTACCGGACCCTTCCTTAATCAGCCCCAGCATTTT. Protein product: CASSTGPFLNQPQHF.